This T cell receptor beta chain was captured by sequencing in a study of shared T cell receptors in the human thymus. This clone came up a few times. Generated by immunoSEQ multiplex PCR, the TCRdb table keeps only in-frame clones and is missing some. This table holds approximately 490,000 clones, 75% to 80% found once. The CDR3 consists of 16 residues. Per the germline V gene, CDR1 is LNHDA and CDR2 is SQIVND (reference sequence). Trimming at V came to 5 bases and at J to 6 bases, leaving 9 bases not matched to a gene. This sample also appeared in a second study, on human thymus T cells.

This TCR derives from a boy under two years old with a congenital heart defect. The source material was thymocytes. This chain joins TRBV19 and TRBJ2-2, with 10 positions matching TRBD2. CDR3 coding DNA: TGTGCCAGTAGTTACCCTAGCGGGAGTGGGGCCGGGGAGCTGTTTTTT. This gives the protein CASSYPSGSGAGELFF.